This T cell receptor beta chain is drawn from a study of cytomegalovirus exposure and HLA in healthy donors. Study-wide results and limits: First-cohort TCR clusters tended to co-occur in the 90 to 150 validation repertoires, a later analysis found. Most TCR sequences were uncommon, yet certain public TCRs appeared in many donors.

Germline V gives CDR1 MNHEY, CDR2 SVGAGI. V lost 4 bases to trimming and J lost 3 bases; unmatched junction nucleotides: 6. This CDR3 spans 14 amino acids. Clones were read by immunoSEQ multiplex PCR, and TCRdb kept only the in-frame ones, dropping some. Of under 150,000 clones in the sample, about 86% were seen once. To note about this clone: Antigen: not known.

The sample was PBMCs. The receptor was isolated from a woman younger than 35 in good health and CMV-seropositive. The chain carries TRBV6-5 and TRBJ2-7, with 7 bases matching TRBD2. The CDR3 nucleotides read TGTGCCAGCAGTTCTCGGGACTACTACTACGAGCAGTACTTC. Amino acids: CASSSRDYYYEQYF.